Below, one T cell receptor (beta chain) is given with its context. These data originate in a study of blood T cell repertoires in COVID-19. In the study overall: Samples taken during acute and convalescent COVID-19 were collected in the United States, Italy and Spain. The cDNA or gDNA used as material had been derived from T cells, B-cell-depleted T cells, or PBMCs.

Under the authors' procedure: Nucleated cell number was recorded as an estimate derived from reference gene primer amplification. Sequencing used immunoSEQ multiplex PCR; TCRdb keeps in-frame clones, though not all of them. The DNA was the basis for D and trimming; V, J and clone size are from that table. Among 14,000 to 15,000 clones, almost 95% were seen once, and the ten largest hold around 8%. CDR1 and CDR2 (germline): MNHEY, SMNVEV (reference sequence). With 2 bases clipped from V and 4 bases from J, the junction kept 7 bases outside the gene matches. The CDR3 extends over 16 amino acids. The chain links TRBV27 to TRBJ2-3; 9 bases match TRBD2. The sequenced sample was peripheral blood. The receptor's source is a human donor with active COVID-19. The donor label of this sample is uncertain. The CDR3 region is CASSLSPSGAADTQYF. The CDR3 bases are TGTGCCAGCAGTTTAAGTCCTAGCGGGGCAGCAGATACGCAGTATTTT.